The clone carrying this TCR beta chain has just a few counts. The data are from a study of blood T cell repertoires in COVID-19. Here immunoSEQ multiplex PCR was the method, and the copy in TCRdb shows in-frame clones only, minus some. Among around 110,000 clones listed, roughly 80% were seen once. The sample taken for sequencing was peripheral blood. The sequence was collected from a man aged 25-45 years with acute or convalescent COVID-19.

Here the CDR3 DNA reads TGTGCCAGCAGCTTAGTTATCGACGGACAGGGAGGGAGCGGGGCTTCAGGGGAGCTGTTTTTT. Its translation: CASSLVIDGQGGSGASGELFF. This chain connects TRBV7-8 to TRBJ2-2, with D maybe TRBD1 (8 bases). V lost 1 base to trimming and J lost 8 bases, with 32 bases between them. CDR3 length: 21 amino acids. From germline, CDR1 is SGHVS and CDR2 FQNEAQ.